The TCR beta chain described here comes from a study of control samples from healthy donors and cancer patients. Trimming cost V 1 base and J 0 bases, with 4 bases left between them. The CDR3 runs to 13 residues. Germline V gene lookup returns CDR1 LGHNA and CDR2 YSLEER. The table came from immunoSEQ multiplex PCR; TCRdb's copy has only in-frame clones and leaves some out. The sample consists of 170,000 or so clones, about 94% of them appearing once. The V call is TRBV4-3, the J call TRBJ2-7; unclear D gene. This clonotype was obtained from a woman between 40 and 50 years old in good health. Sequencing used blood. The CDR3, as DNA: TGCGCCAGCAGCCAAGTGGCCTCCTACGAGCAGTACTTC. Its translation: CASSQVASYEQYF.